This T cell receptor (beta chain) was captured in a study of CD4 T cell repertoires in COVID-19. Study-level background: Other coronavirus spike proteins restimulated relabeled CFSE-low cells expanded with IL-2 for approximately eleven days.

Samples came from patients recovered from mild-to-severe COVID-19. This clone rates as medium-sized. Its specificity is not known. V was pared by 3 bases and J by 6 bases, with 6 bases of the junction left unmatched. Per the germline V gene, CDR1 is MGHRA and CDR2 is YSYEKL. This CDR3 contains 14 residues. Findings and caveats of the study: Several top expanded SARS-CoV-2-reactive clonotypes were shared by two or three memory subsets. In SARS-CoV and/or HKU1 spike cultures, between roughly 7 and 25% of SARS-CoV-2 clonotypes reappeared.

Here immunoSEQ multiplex PCR was the method, and the copy in TCRdb shows in-frame clones only, minus some. The top ten hold 11% of the sample, which has under 2,000 clones, about a sixth seen once. V is TRBV4-1 and J is TRBJ1-2, with TRBD1 matching 8 bases. Specimen: memory CD4+ T cells, cultured in vitro, collected after recovery from COVID-19. The clonotype was recovered from a human donor who had COVID-19. The CDR3: CASSHQGALNGYTF. CDR3 DNA: TGCGCCAGCAGCCATCAGGGGGCTCTCAATGGCTACACCTTC.